This T cell receptor beta chain came from a study of blood T cell repertoires in COVID-19. Study overall: Sources were T cells, B-cell-depleted T cells, or PBMCs; the material itself was cDNA or gDNA.

Original methodology: Nucleated cell number was recorded as an estimate derived from reference gene primer amplification. Profiled with immunoSEQ multiplex PCR; TCRdb holds only in-frame clones, not every one. That table gives V, J and clone size, and the DNA gave D and trimming. The sample holds fewer than 250,000 clones; under 80% are singletons and the top ten take under 15%. Sequencing was carried out using peripheral blood. The receptor was isolated from a woman in her forties or fifties with acute or convalescent COVID-19.

CDR3 in amino acids: CATSREALGYEQYF. The CDR3 coding sequence is TGTGCCACCAGCAGAGAAGCCCTAGGCTACGAGCAGTACTTC. The chain joins TRBV15 to TRBJ2-7; D is undetermined. This CDR3 region has 14 residues. Germline CDR1 and CDR2: LNHNV and YYDKDF (reference sequence). V shed 0 bases and J shed 3 bases, with 9 bases lying between them.